These 28 T cell receptor beta chains share one sample of origin, sequenced in a study of blood T cell repertoires in COVID-19. Data came from immunoSEQ multiplex PCR; TCRdb stores just in-frame clones and leaves some out. The table lists roughly 150,000 clones, 70% to 80% of them singletons. Input material: peripheral blood. Every receptor here comes from a woman aged 55 to 70 with COVID-19, enrolled during active disease.

The V gene is TRBV19, the J gene TRBJ2-7; 9 bases agree with TRBD1. Trimming removed 3 bases from V and 0 bases from J; junction bases left unmatched: 3. The CDR3 is 15 residues long. Germline V gene lookup returns CDR1 LNHDA and CDR2 SQIVND (reference sequence). This CDR3 is CASSMGQGSSYEQYF. CDR3 in DNA: TGTGCCAGTAGTATGGGACAGGGAAGCTCCTACGAGCAGTACTTC. Based on the CDR3 plus reference TRBV19 and TRBJ2-7, the full variable domain is DGGITQSPKYLFRKEGQNVTLSCEQNLNHDAMYWYRQDPGQGLRLIYYSQIVNDFQKGDIAEGYSVSREKKESFPLTVTSAQKNPTAFYLCASSMGQGSSYEQYFGPGTRLTVT.

V gene TRBV6-6 combines with J gene TRBJ1-5, with 8 bases fitting TRBD1. CDR1 and CDR2 (germline): MNHNY, SVGAGI (reference sequence). The CDR3 consists of 14 residues. Trimming took 5 bases from V and 2 from J; bases not matched to a gene: 2. The CDR3 DNA is TGTGCCAGCAGTAAGACAGGGGGCAATCAGCCCCAGCATTTT. Its translation: CASSKTGGNQPQHF.

The chain has TRBV4-2 and TRBJ1-1; 8 bases align to TRBD1. The CDR3 has 16 amino acids. The germline gives CDR1 LGHNA, CDR2 YNFKEQ. V shed 0 bases, J shed 5 bases, and the junction held 8 bases outside the gene matches. CDR3 protein: CASSQETGQGRTEAFF. The CDR3 DNA sequence: TGTGCCAGCAGCCAAGAAACAGGACAGGGTCGAACTGAAGCTTTCTTT.

The chain uses TRBV6-5 and TRBJ1-1; tentatively, D is TRBD1 (6 bases). V shed 5 bases and J shed 3 bases, with 13 bases lying between them. The CDR3 has 14 amino acids. Germline-derived CDR1 and CDR2 are MNHEY and SVGAGI. The CDR3 nucleotides are TGTGCCAGCAGTCCGGGGGGCCAGGACACTGAAGCTTTCTTT. Its protein is CASSPGGQDTEAFF.

The V call is TRBV5-1, the J call TRBJ2-3; 12 bases line up with TRBD2. In germline, CDR1 is SGHRS, CDR2 YFSETQ. After removal of 4 bases from V and 2 bases from J, the junction contained 5 bases not matched to a gene. The CDR3 has 16 residues. CDR3 loop: CASSLSSGGDTDTQYF. DNA for the CDR3: TGCGCCAGCAGCCTCTCTAGCGGGGGGGACACAGATACGCAGTATTTT.

This clone has only a few counts. The rearrangement links TRBV29-1 to TRBJ1-3; D is possibly TRBD1 (6 bases). The CDR3 is 13 residues long. Germline V gives CDR1 SQVTM, CDR2 ANQGSEA. V lost 7 bases, J lost 2 bases, and 12 bases lay in between. CDR3 in DNA: TGCAGCGCCGGGGACACAGCTGGAAACACCATATATTTT. It codes for CSAGDTAGNTIYF.

This chain joins TRBV19 and TRBJ1-3; 8 bases map to TRBD1. The CDR3 contains 16 residues. V shed 8 bases, J shed 4 bases, and the junction held 13 bases outside the gene matches. Germline values: CDR1 LNHDA, CDR2 SQIVND (reference sequence). CDR3 region: CASVNSGTGAGNTIYF. The CDR3 coding sequence is TGTGCCAGTGTTAACTCCGGGACAGGCGCCGGAAACACCATATATTTT.

This chain joins TRBV15 and TRBJ2-7, with 9 bases aligning to TRBD2. Germline CDR1 reads LNHNV; CDR2 reads YYDKDF (reference sequence). V lost 0 bases, J lost 3 bases, and 3 bases stayed unmatched. There are 15 residues in the CDR3. CDR3 bases: TGTGCCACCAGCAGAGATTCAGCGGGAGGCTACGAGCAGTACTTC. This translates into CATSRDSAGGYEQYF.

This chain uses TRBV5-4 with TRBJ2-1; no reliable D call. CDR3 size: 12 residues. The germline V gene has CDR1 SGHNT and CDR2 YYREEE (reference sequence). Trimming pared 0 bases from V and 8 bases from J, leaving 6 bases between. The CDR3 coding sequence is TGTGCCAGCAGCTTGGCGGGTGATGAGCAGTTCTTC. Residues: CASSLAGDEQFF.

This sequence joins TRBV18 and TRBJ1-3; 8 nucleotides match TRBD1. V was clipped by 3 bases and J by 4 bases; unmatched bases: 5. This CDR3 region has 15 residues. Germline V gene data show CDR1 as KGHSH and CDR2 as LQKENI. The CDR3 region has the DNA TGTGCCAGCTCACCGACAGGGGATGAGGGAAACACCATATATTTT. Residues: CASSPTGDEGNTIYF. The full variable domain, with the rest looked up from reference TRBV18 and TRBJ1-3, is NAGVMQNPRHLVRRRGQEARLRCSPMKGHSHVYWYRQLPEEGLKFMVYLQKENIIDESGMPKERFSAEFPKEGPSILRIQQVVRGDSAAYFCASSPTGDEGNTIYFGEGSWLTVV.

The V gene is TRBV3-1 (or the pseudogene TRBV3-2), the J gene TRBJ1-4; D is perhaps TRBD1 (6 bases). CDR1 is LGHDT, CDR2 YNNKEL, per germline (reference sequence). The CDR3 covers 14 residues. Trimming stripped 4 bases from V and 6 bases from J, with 12 bases between. The DNA for the CDR3 is TGTGCCAGCAGCCGTCGTAACAGGGATGAAAAACTGTTTTTT. Translated, it gives CASSRRNRDEKLFF.

This chain connects TRBV12-5 to TRBJ1-1; no definite D call. The CDR3 contains 16 residues. CDR1 and CDR2 (germline): LGHNT, FRNRAP. Trimming left V 6 bases short and J 0 bases short, with 17 bases between. The CDR3 here is CASGFQAGGMNTEAFF. CDR3 nucleotide sequence: TGTGCTAGTGGCTTCCAGGCAGGAGGTATGAACACTGAAGCTTTCTTT.

V is TRBV29-1 and J is TRBJ2-4, with 10 positions matching TRBD2. Germline V gene lookup returns CDR1 SQVTM and CDR2 ANQGSEA. The CDR3 sequence is 14 residues long. After removal of 8 bases from V and 5 bases from J, the junction contained 9 bases not matched to a gene. CDR3 nucleotides: TGCAGCCCCAAGCGGGGGGGCGCTGAAAACATTCAGTACTTC. Protein sequence: CSPKRGGAENIQYF.

The CDR3 DNA reads TGCGCCAGCAGCACCGGGACAGGGGTTTTTGTTGAAGCTTTCTTT. Its protein product is CASSTGTGVFVEAFF. The genes are TRBV10-2 and TRBJ1-1; TRBD1 matches at 10 bases. Germline loops: CDR1 WSHSY, CDR2 SAAADI. The V segment lost 6 bases and the J segment 7 bases; nucleotides outside the gene matches: 11. This CDR3 has 15 residues.

This sequence joins TRBV19 and TRBJ1-1; 9 bases line up with TRBD1. Germline CDR1 and CDR2: LNHDA and SQIVND (reference sequence). Trimming at V came to 3 bases and at J to 0 bases, leaving 5 bases not matched to a gene. The CDR3 consists of 16 residues. Written as DNA, the CDR3 is TGTGCCAGTAGTATGGGGACAGGGCCGATGAACACTGAAGCTTTCTTT. Encoded protein: CASSMGTGPMNTEAFF.

This sequence joins TRBV13 and TRBJ2-7; 15 bases line up with TRBD2. This CDR3 is 14 amino acids long. J gave up 7 bases and V 5 bases, and 3 bases lay outside the gene matches. In germline, CDR1 is PRHDT, CDR2 FYEKMQ (reference sequence). DNA of the CDR3: TGTGCCAGCAGCATCGGGACTAGCGGGGGGGAGCAGTACGTC. Its protein is CASSIGTSGGEQYV.

V usage is TRBV2 and J usage is TRBJ2-2; the D gene is possibly TRBD2 (5 bases). This CDR3 has 13 amino acids. Trimming cost V 7 bases and J 1 base, with 7 bases left between them. Germline assignment: CDR1 SNHLY and CDR2 FYNNEI. CDR3 amino acids: CASNRENTGELFF. The CDR3 nucleotides read TGTGCCAGCAACCGGGAGAACACCGGGGAGCTGTTTTTT.

A word on this clone: The sample has other DNA sequences that encode this CDR3 too. The V call is TRBV19, the J call TRBJ2-7, with 7 bases identical to TRBD2. V shed 0 bases and J 0 bases; nucleotides not matched to a gene: 2. Germline CDR1 LNHDA, CDR2 SQIVND (reference sequence). The CDR3 is made up of 15 amino acids. The CDR3 DNA reads TGTGCCAGTAGTATAGATCGCGGGGGCTCCTACGAGCAGTACTTC. Its translation is CASSIDRGGSYEQYF.

The CDR3 region is CASSSLAGAPDTQYF. The CDR3, as DNA: TGTGCCAGCAGCTCCTTAGCGGGAGCCCCAGATACGCAGTATTTT. The V call is TRBV7-2, the J call TRBJ2-3; 9 bases match TRBD2. The CDR3 covers 15 residues. The V and J ends lost 4 bases and 4 bases, in that order; junction bases with no gene match: 6. Germline V gives CDR1 SGHTA, CDR2 FQGNSA.

The rearrangement uses TRBV6-5 and TRBJ1-5; 11 nucleotides line up with TRBD1. After removal of 4 bases from V and 6 bases from J, the junction contained 5 bases not matched to a gene. Germline CDR1 is MNHEY and CDR2 is SVGAGI. The CDR3 is 15 amino acids. The CDR3 protein is CASSSGDRGGQPQHF. CDR3 sequence (DNA): TGTGCCAGCAGTTCGGGGGACAGGGGGGGTCAGCCCCAGCATTTT.

This sequence joins TRBV28 and TRBJ2-1; D gene uncertain. Deletions cut 2 bases from V and 2 bases from J, with 4 bases between. The CDR3 sequence is 13 residues long. The germline V gene encodes CDR1 MDHEN and CDR2 SYDVKM. CDR3 protein: CASSLGPYNEQFF. DNA of the CDR3: TGTGCCAGCAGTTTAGGGCCCTACAATGAGCAGTTCTTC.

The genes are TRBV6-4 and TRBJ1-6; tentative D call: TRBD1 (5 bases). The CDR3 totals 13 residues. Trimming pared 4 bases from V and 9 bases from J, leaving 10 bases between. Germline V CDR1 and CDR2: MRHNA, SNTAGT. The CDR3 region is CASSGQLTSPLHF. CDR3 bases: TGTGCCAGCAGTGGACAGCTTACTTCACCCCTCCACTTT.

V is TRBV18 and J is TRBJ2-5, with D perhaps matching TRBD2 (6 bases). The germline V gene encodes CDR1 KGHSH and CDR2 LQKENI. V was pared by 1 base and J by 5 bases, with 11 bases between. This CDR3 contains 14 residues. The chain's CDR3 is CASSPLRGSETQYF. In DNA, the CDR3 is TGTGCCAGCTCACCACTTCGGGGGAGTGAGACCCAGTACTTC.

The chain joins TRBV20-1 to TRBJ2-5, with TRBD2 matching 7 bases. The CDR3 length is 15 residues. CDR1 is DFQATT and CDR2 is SNEGSKA in the germline V gene (reference sequence). J gave up 0 bases and V 3 bases, and 7 bases lay outside the gene matches. The chain's CDR3 is CSASRSSGDQETQYF. The DNA of the CDR3 is TGCAGTGCTAGTAGGTCCAGCGGGGACCAAGAGACCCAGTACTTC.

In its sample, this clone was seen a few times. V gene TRBV11-1 combines with J gene TRBJ1-1; D remains ambiguous. CDR3 length: 14 residues. Trimming stripped 1 base from V and 2 bases from J, with 8 bases between. Looked up from germline, CDR1 is SGHAT and CDR2 is FQDESV (reference sequence). The CDR3: CASSLEEINTEAFF. The CDR3 DNA follows: TGTGCCAGCAGCTTAGAGGAGATTAACACTGAAGCTTTCTTT.

The rearrangement uses TRBV18 and TRBJ1-1; D not resolved. Per the germline V gene, CDR1 is KGHSH and CDR2 is LQKENI. The CDR3 spans 14 residues. Trimming cost V 4 bases and J 3 bases, with 12 bases left between them. CDR3 amino acids: CASSLPGRYTEAFF. In DNA, the CDR3 is TGTGCCAGCTCACTTCCGGGGAGATACACTGAAGCTTTCTTT.

This chain links TRBV28 with TRBJ1-4, with 8 bases aligning to TRBD1. V lost 8 bases and J lost 7; bases outside the gene matches: 9. The CDR3 has 14 residues. The germline gives CDR1 MDHEN, CDR2 SYDVKM. CDR3 amino acids: CASLAGGMGEKLFF. CDR3 DNA sequence: TGTGCCAGCCTCGCAGGGGGCATGGGTGAAAAACTGTTTTTT.

The table lists this clone with a few counts. The chain carries TRBV7-3 and TRBJ2-3; maybe TRBD2 (5 bases). Looked up from germline, CDR1 is SGHTA and CDR2 is FQGTGA. This CDR3 region has 15 residues. V was clipped by 3 bases and J by 2 bases, with 12 bases between them. The CDR3, as DNA: TGTGCCAGCAGCTTCATGAGCGGATCCACAGATACGCAGTATTTT. Its translation is CASSFMSGSTDTQYF.